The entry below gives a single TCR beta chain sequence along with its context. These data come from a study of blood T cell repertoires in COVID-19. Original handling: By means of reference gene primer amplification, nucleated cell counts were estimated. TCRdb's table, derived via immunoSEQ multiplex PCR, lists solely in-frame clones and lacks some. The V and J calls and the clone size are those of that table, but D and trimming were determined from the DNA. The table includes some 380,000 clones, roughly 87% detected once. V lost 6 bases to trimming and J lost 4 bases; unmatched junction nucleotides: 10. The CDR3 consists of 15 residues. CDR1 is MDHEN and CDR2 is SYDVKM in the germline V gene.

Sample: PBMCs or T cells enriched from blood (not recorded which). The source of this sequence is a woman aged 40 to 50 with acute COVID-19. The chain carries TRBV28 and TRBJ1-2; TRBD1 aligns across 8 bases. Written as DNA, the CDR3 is TGTGCCAGCAGCCGAGGACAGGGAAGTATCTATGGCTACACCTTC. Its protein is CASSRGQGSIYGYTF.